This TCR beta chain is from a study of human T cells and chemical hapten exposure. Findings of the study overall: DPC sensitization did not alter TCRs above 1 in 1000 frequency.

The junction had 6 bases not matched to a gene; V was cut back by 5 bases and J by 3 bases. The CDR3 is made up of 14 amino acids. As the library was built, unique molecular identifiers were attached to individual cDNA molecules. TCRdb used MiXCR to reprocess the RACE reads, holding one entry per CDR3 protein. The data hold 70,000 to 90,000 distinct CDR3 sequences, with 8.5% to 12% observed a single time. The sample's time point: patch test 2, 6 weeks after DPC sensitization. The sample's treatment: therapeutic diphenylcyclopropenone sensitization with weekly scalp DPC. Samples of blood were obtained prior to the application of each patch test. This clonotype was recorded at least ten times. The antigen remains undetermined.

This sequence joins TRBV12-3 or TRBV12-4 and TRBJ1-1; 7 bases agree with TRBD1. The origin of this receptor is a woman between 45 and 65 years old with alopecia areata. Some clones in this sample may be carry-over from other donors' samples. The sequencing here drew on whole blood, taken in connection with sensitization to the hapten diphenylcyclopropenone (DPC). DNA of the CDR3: TGTGCCAGCAGTCCAGGGGGGAAAGACACTGAAGCTTTCTTT. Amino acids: CASSPGGKDTEAFF.